This T cell receptor (beta chain) comes out of a study of T cell clusters in autoimmune cytopenias (dated by TCRdb to about 2019). Study-level background: The median TRB sequencing depth was approximately 52,000 reads per sample, and the median number of distinct TRB clonotypes was about 2,500 per sample. Alongside healthy, CLL and autoimmune hepatitis controls, autoimmune cytopenia patients had their peripheral blood TRB and IGH repertoires sequenced at active disease and again during treatment follow-up. The goal of the study was to find out whether patients with autoimmune cytopenia have a disease-specific immune repertoire signature that could be used as a blood-based biomarker.

TRB rearrangements were amplified by multiplex PCR following a touch-down protocol, with the TRB-A and TRB-B primer pools mixed in one tube. Illumina adapters and sample indices were added to the amplicons through two consecutive PCR reactions using Phusion HS II polymerase. After gel purification with the NucleoSpin Gel and PCR Clean-up kit, the amplicons were quantified by Qubit and checked for quality on an Agilent 2100 Bioanalyzer. Sequencing of the libraries was done on an Illumina MiSeq with 600-cycle, single-indexed, paired-end runs. Processing in the source paper ran as follows. Alignment and assembly of TRB reads were performed with MiXCR version 2.1.12 and the default MiXCR reference library. A clone was defined by each unique CDR3 nucleotide sequence, and the analysis included only productive sequences supported by at least two reads. To assess repertoire diversity, an R script computed alpha-parameterized diversity profiles (alpha 0 to 5), which included the Shannon (alpha 1) and Simpson (alpha 2) indices. Combinatorial TRB VJ usage was computed with the tcR package and compared between cohorts by principal component analysis with ade4. GLIPH clustering of TCRbeta CDR3s was carried out on cohort pairs matched by age and read depth, and cluster frequencies were compared by Wilcoxon test. After the reads were reprocessed by TCRdb, one entry was made per CDR3 protein sequence, with no DNA. Here the V and J calls rest on TCRdb's processing, not on the authors' analysis. This sample's listing comprises about 5,000 distinct CDR3 sequences. In total, the top ten clones hold roughly 19% of the sample.

For each sample, TRB amplification used roughly 250 ng of peripheral blood genomic DNA, equal to around 39,000 genome equivalents. Findings and caveats that apply to the study as a whole: The T cell clusters were defined in silico only, and their functional role remained to be validated experimentally. TRB repertoire shifts, with less even repertoires observed in secondary cytopenia and CLL, were mostly attributed to lymphoma bias rather than autoimmunity. Healthy donors showed 2.5 to 3.5-fold more exclusive TRB clusters than active autoimmune hepatitis patients, consistent with an autoimmunity-wide signature. A lack of physiological T cell clusters in primary autoimmune cytopenia patients was suggested by GLIPH, as 51 clusters were found to be exclusive to healthy donors versus 17 exclusive to patients. In the comparison of secondary cytopenia with CLL, the cluster-lack signature was not observed, apparently because the dominant lymphoma-associated repertoire masked the signature.

Turning to this clonotype: Its target antigen remains unknown.

From its cysteine to its phenylalanine, the CDR3 spans 18 amino acids. The DNA is not on file. As encoded in the germline V gene, CDR1 is MNHNS while CDR2 is SASEGT. The TCR was taken from a human donor with an autoimmune cytopenia or autoimmune hepatitis (not recorded which). The sequence links TRBV6-1 to TRBJ2-7; TCRdb designates TRBD1, a call that cannot be tested without DNA. The sequenced material came from peripheral blood. The CDR3 corresponds to CASSEAGGGRDSSYEQYF.